This record looks at one TCR beta chain sequence and its context. The record originates from a study of T cells in narcolepsy. The repertoire was sequenced with immunoSEQ multiplex PCR; TCRdb's copy has only in-frame clones and lacks some. Of over 25,000 clones detected, roughly 80% appear once; the ten largest clones hold approximately 1.1%. Germline V gene sequence: CDR1 WSHSY, CDR2 SAAADI. Trimming removed 2 bases from V and 1 base from J; junction bases left unmatched: 7. The CDR3 extends over 16 amino acids. The receptor's source is a human donor in good health. Sequenced material: memory (CD45RA-) CD4+ T cells from blood. The V gene is TRBV10-2, the J gene TRBJ1-1; 7 bases match TRBD1. The CDR3 here is CASSEKLQGKNTEAFF. CDR3 in DNA: TGCGCCAGCAGTGAGAAACTACAGGGGAAGAACACTGAAGCTTTCTTT.